A selection of T cell receptor beta chains follows, all from one sample in a study of OX40 agonist ivuxolimab in advanced cancers. Data came from immunoSEQ multiplex PCR; TCRdb stores just in-frame clones and leaves some out. The data show roughly 58,000 clones, around nine tenths seen once. The material was CD4+ or CD8+ T cells sorted from blood, obtained in a trial of the OX40 agonist ivuxolimab. These receptors all stem from an adult with an advanced solid tumor such as melanoma, head and neck, liver or kidney cancer. Both conserved end residues are part of each CDR3. Each record gives: D gene, clone size, J gene, V gene, CDR3 DNA, CDR3 protein. The D gene is left open where the match is weak. Clone size, where shown, is once, few, many, or a class for clones that have expanded.

D: .
size: .
J: TRBJ2-3
V: TRBV19
DNA: TGTGCCAGTAGTATGGACACTCCCACAGATACGCAGTATTTT
CDR3: CASSMDTPTDTQYF

D: TRBD1
size: .
J: TRBJ1-2
V: TRBV28
DNA: TGTGCCAGCAGCCGGACAGGGGTTTATGGCTACACCTTC
CDR3: CASSRTGVYGYTF

D: .
size: .
J: TRBJ2-2
V: TRBV10-3
DNA: TGTGCCATCAGTGAACCCTCCGGGGAGCTGTTTTTT
CDR3: CAISEPSGELFF

D: .
size: .
J: TRBJ2-6
V: TRBV27
DNA: TGTGCCAGCAGACGTAATGGAGGGTTCTCTGGGGCCAACGTCCTGACTTTC
CDR3: CASRRNGGFSGANVLTF

D: .
size: .
J: TRBJ2-3
V: TRBV7-9
DNA: TGTGCCAGCAGCCTAGGGGACGGAACTAGCACAGATACGCAGTATTTT
CDR3: CASSLGDGTSTDTQYF

D: .
size: .
J: TRBJ1-4
V: TRBV6-1
DNA: TGTGCCAGCAGTGACGGGTTTGGAAAACTGTTTTTT
CDR3: CASSDGFGKLFF

D: .
size: .
J: TRBJ2-2
V: TRBV2
DNA: TGTGCCAGCAGTCTTCGGAGTAGCGAGAACACCGGGGAGCTGTTTTTT
CDR3: CASSLRSSENTGELFF

D: TRBD1
size: .
J: TRBJ1-2
V: TRBV10-2
DNA: TGCGCCAGCAGTGCAGGGGGCGCTGGGGGCTACACCTTC
CDR3: CASSAGGAGGYTF

D: .
size: .
J: TRBJ2-2
V: TRBV19
DNA: TGTGCCAGTAGTTCACAGGCGAACACCGGGGAGCTGTTTTTT
CDR3: CASSSQANTGELFF

D: .
size: once
J: TRBJ1-2
V: TRBV5-4
DNA: TGTGCCAGCAGCTTGGAGGGAACGGTCGGCTACACCTTC
CDR3: CASSLEGTVGYTF

D: TRBD2
size: .
J: TRBJ2-5
V: TRBV7-2
DNA: TGTGCCAGCAGCTTAGCGCTATTAGGCGGGGGGGCGGGAGAGACCCAGTACTTC
CDR3: CASSLALLGGGAGETQYF

D: .
size: .
J: TRBJ2-3
V: TRBV20-1
DNA: TGCAGTGCTAGCCCCACAGATACGCAGTATTTT
CDR3: CSASPTDTQYF

D: .
size: .
J: TRBJ2-5
V: TRBV6-5
DNA: TGTGCCAGCACTAACCCCCCCGGGACCCAGTACTTC
CDR3: CASTNPPGTQYF

D: TRBD2
size: .
J: TRBJ2-2
V: TRBV9
DNA: TGTGCCAGCAGCCAAAGCGGGGGCGCGAACACCGGGGAGCTGTTTTTT
CDR3: CASSQSGGANTGELFF

D: .
size: .
J: TRBJ1-1
V: TRBV23-1
DNA: TGCGCCAGCAGTCACCTCGGCGAGGGGGACACTGAAGCTTTCTTT
CDR3: CASSHLGEGDTEAFF

D: .
size: .
J: TRBJ1-1
V: TRBV6-5
DNA: TGTGCCAGCAGTCCGGGGACCGAAGCTTTCTTT
CDR3: CASSPGTEAFF

D: .
size: .
J: TRBJ2-7
V: TRBV12-5
DNA: TGTGCTAGTGGTTTGGACTCGAGCTCCTACGAGCAGTACTTC
CDR3: CASGLDSSSYEQYF

D: .
size: .
J: TRBJ2-7
V: TRBV2
DNA: TGTGCCAGCAGTGAGGAAGGAGAGCAGTACTTC
CDR3: CASSEEGEQYF

D: .
size: .
J: TRBJ1-1
V: TRBV2
DNA: TGTGCCAGCAGTGAGGACATGAACACTGAAGCTTTCTTT
CDR3: CASSEDMNTEAFF

D: .
size: .
J: TRBJ1-6
V: TRBV5-1
DNA: TGCGCCAGCAGCCCGGATGCGACAGGCACTAACGATTCACCCCTCCACTTT
CDR3: CASSPDATGTNDSPLHF

D: .
size: .
J: TRBJ2-7
V: TRBV4-1
DNA: TGCGCCAGCAGCCAAGTTTTGGAGGGTGGCTACGAGCAGTACTTC
CDR3: CASSQVLEGGYEQYF

D: .
size: .
J: TRBJ2-7
V: TRBV6-1
DNA: TGTGCCAGCAGTGAAGATCCCAGGGGTGCGTACTTCTCCTACGAGCAGTACTTC
CDR3: CASSEDPRGAYFSYEQYF

D: .
size: .
J: TRBJ1-2
V: TRBV10-3
DNA: TGTGCCATCAACGCCGCAGGGGTTAACTATGGCTACACCTTC
CDR3: CAINAAGVNYGYTF

D: .
size: .
J: TRBJ2-7
V: TRBV5-1
DNA: TGCGCCAGCAGCCAAACAGGGAACTACGAGCAGTACTTC
CDR3: CASSQTGNYEQYF

D: .
size: .
J: TRBJ2-7
V: TRBV4-2
DNA: TGTGCCAGCAGCCAAGGAGGGCAGTACTTC
CDR3: CASSQGGQYF

D: TRBD1
size: .
J: TRBJ2-7
V: TRBV10-3
DNA: TGTGCCATCAGTGAAGGGACAGGGGTGTCCTACGAGCAGTACTTC
CDR3: CAISEGTGVSYEQYF

D: TRBD1
size: .
J: TRBJ1-1
V: TRBV7-8
DNA: TGTGCCAGCAGCTCGGGACAGTTGAACACTGAAGCTTTCTTT
CDR3: CASSSGQLNTEAFF

D: .
size: .
J: TRBJ2-1
V: TRBV15
DNA: TGTGCCACCAGCAGAGGACGGAATGAGCAGTTCTTC
CDR3: CATSRGRNEQFF

D: TRBD1
size: .
J: TRBJ1-1
V: TRBV4-2
DNA: TGTGCCAGCAGCCCGGACAGGGCGAACACTGAAGCTTTCTTT
CDR3: CASSPDRANTEAFF

D: TRBD2
size: .
J: TRBJ2-1
V: TRBV7-3
DNA: TGTGCCAGCAGTAACAGCGGGGGAGGGGAGCAGTTCTTC
CDR3: CASSNSGGGEQFF

D: .
size: once
J: TRBJ1-2
V: TRBV27
DNA: TGTGCCAGCAGTTTATCTTCAGGGGTGACATATGGCTACACCTTC
CDR3: CASSLSSGVTYGYTF